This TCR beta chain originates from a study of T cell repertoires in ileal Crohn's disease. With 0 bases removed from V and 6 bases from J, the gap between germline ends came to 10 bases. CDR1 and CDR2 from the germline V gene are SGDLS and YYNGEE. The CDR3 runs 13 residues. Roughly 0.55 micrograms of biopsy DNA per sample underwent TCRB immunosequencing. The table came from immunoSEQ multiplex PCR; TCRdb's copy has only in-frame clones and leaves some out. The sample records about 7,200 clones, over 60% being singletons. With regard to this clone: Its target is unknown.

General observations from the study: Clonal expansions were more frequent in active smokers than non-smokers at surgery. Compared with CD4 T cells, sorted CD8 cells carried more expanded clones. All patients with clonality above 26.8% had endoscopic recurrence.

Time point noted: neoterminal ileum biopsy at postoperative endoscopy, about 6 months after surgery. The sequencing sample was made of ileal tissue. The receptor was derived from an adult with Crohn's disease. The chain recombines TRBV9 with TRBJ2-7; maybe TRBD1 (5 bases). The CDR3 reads CASSVGGRGEQYF. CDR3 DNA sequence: TGTGCCAGCAGCGTAGGGGGCCGCGGCGAGCAGTACTTC.